Each of the 25 T cell receptor beta chains below was sequenced from the same sample in a study of lymphopenia after photon versus proton radiotherapy. Using immunoSEQ multiplex PCR, the repertoire was profiled, and TCRdb retains in-frame clones only, with some absent. The data hold approximately 65,000 clones, with roughly 90% observed a single time. Sequenced material: peripheral blood, taken from a patient treated with proton-based radiotherapy. Receptor source: an elderly man with esophageal cancer.

The CDR3 DNA reads TGTGCCAGCAGTGAATACTGGGGTGGGGGAGAGCAGTACTTC. Its protein product is CASSEYWGGGEQYF. V and J are TRBV2 and TRBJ2-7, with D perhaps being TRBD1 or TRBD2 (5 bases each). The V and J ends lost 2 bases and 7 bases respectively, with 15 bases between them. This CDR3 has 14 residues. Germline V CDR1 and CDR2: SNHLY, FYNNEI.

V gene TRBV19 combines with J gene TRBJ2-1; tentative D call: TRBD2 (7 bases). The V gene's germline CDR1 is LNHDA and CDR2 SQIVND (reference sequence). Trimming stripped 5 bases from V and 12 bases from J, with 26 bases between. The CDR3 covers 16 residues. This chain's CDR3 is CASSLGGGLPPKGQFF. DNA of the CDR3: TGTGCCAGTAGTCTAGGGGGGGGCTTACCCCCCAAGGGGCAGTTCTTC.

The gene calls are TRBV7-9 and TRBJ2-5; no definite D call. Trimming shortened V by 1 base and J by 3 bases, and 12 bases separated the two germline ends. The CDR3 has 15 amino acids. The germline gives CDR1 SEHNR, CDR2 FQNEAQ (reference sequence). This CDR3 is CASSLGTAAKETQYF. DNA for the CDR3: TGTGCCAGCAGCTTAGGAACCGCGGCCAAAGAGACCCAGTACTTC. The full variable domain, rest sourced from reference TRBV7-9 and TRBJ2-5, is DTGVSQNPRHKITKRGQNVTFRCDPISEHNRLYWYRQTLGQGPEFLTYFQNEAQLEKSRLLSDRFSAERPKGSFSTLEIQRTEQGDSAMYLCASSLGTAAKETQYFGPGTRLLVL.

V and J are TRBV30 and TRBJ1-2; unclear D gene. Germline V gene sequence: CDR1 GTSNPN, CDR2 SVGIG (reference sequence). The CDR3 is 11 amino acids. Between the trimmed V and J ends, which lost 0 bases and 8 bases, there was a span of 7 bases. CDR3 protein: CAWSVAVGYTF. As DNA, the CDR3 is TGTGCCTGGAGTGTAGCAGTGGGCTACACCTTC.

This clone has only one observation. This rearrangement joins TRBV5-1 to TRBJ2-7; D is possibly TRBD1 (6 bases). The CDR3 loop spans 14 amino acids. CDR1 and CDR2 from the germline V gene are SGHRS and YFSETQ. The V end lost 4 bases, the J end lost 3 bases, and 14 bases lay between the germline ends. CDR3 protein: CASSVQGHGYEQYF. The CDR3 region has the DNA TGCGCCAGCAGCGTACAGGGCCACGGCTACGAGCAGTACTTC.

The sample holds one count of this clone. The chain is built from TRBV19 and TRBJ1-2; D call uncertain. The V gene's germline CDR1 is LNHDA and CDR2 SQIVND (reference sequence). The V end was cut by 3 bases, the J end by 8 bases, with 13 bases between. The CDR3 covers 13 residues. The CDR3 region is CASSIGIGGGYTF. In DNA, the CDR3 is TGTGCCAGTAGTATCGGGATCGGAGGAGGCTACACCTTC.

V and J are TRBV6-6 and TRBJ1-4, with a weak D call TRBD1 (5 bases). The CDR3 has 15 residues. Germline V gives CDR1 MNHNY, CDR2 SVGAGI (reference sequence). Trimming cost V 2 bases and J 7 bases, with 14 bases left between them. The CDR3 DNA follows: TGTGCCAGCAGTTACAGTGGGGCGACGGGTGAAAAACTGTTTTTT. It specifies CASSYSGATGEKLFF.

The CDR3 DNA sequence: TGTGCCAGCAGCATTGGGGGAGGCACAGATACGCAGTATTTT. Protein product: CASSIGGGTDTQYF. The J gene is TRBJ2-3, the V gene TRBV7-2, with D possibly being TRBD1 or TRBD2 (5 bases each). V lost 5 bases and J lost 1, with 10 bases in between. Germline-derived CDR1 and CDR2 are SGHTA and FQGNSA. The CDR3 is 14 amino acids.

The CDR3 DNA reads TGTGCCAGTAGTATAGAGGCGGATCAGCCCCAGCATTTT. The encoded protein is CASSIEADQPQHF. The chain recombines TRBV19 with TRBJ1-5; D gene ambiguous. There are 13 residues in the CDR3. V was cut by 0 bases and J by 5 bases, with 5 bases left in between. The V gene's germline CDR1 is LNHDA and CDR2 SQIVND (reference sequence).

The rearrangement uses TRBV5-1 and TRBJ2-5, with 7 bases fitting TRBD1. Germline loops: CDR1 SGHRS, CDR2 YFSETQ. CDR3 length equals 14 residues. V lost 4 bases, J lost 1 base, and 4 bases stayed unmatched. DNA for the CDR3: TGCGCCAGCAGCGCCGGACAGGTCCAAGAGACCCAGTACTTC. It translates to CASSAGQVQETQYF.

The chain joins TRBV9 to TRBJ2-7, with D perhaps being TRBD1 or TRBD2 (5 bases each). The CDR3 has 15 amino acids. Germline CDR1 reads SGDLS; CDR2 reads YYNGEE. V lost 0 bases and J 0 bases, leaving 10 bases between the germline ends. The CDR3 here is CASSVGGASSYEQYF. The DNA for the CDR3 is TGTGCCAGCAGCGTAGGAGGGGCCAGCTCCTACGAGCAGTACTTC.

This chain links TRBV9 with TRBJ1-5, with D uncertain. Per the germline V gene, CDR1 is SGDLS and CDR2 is YYNGEE. Trimming shortened V by 0 bases and J by 0 bases, and 7 bases separated the two germline ends. The CDR3 has 15 amino acids. The DNA for the CDR3 is TGTGCCAGCAGCGTAGGTCACAATAGCAATCAGCCCCAGCATTTT. Protein product: CASSVGHNSNQPQHF.

The CDR3 reads CSVGRGHTQYF. CDR3 nucleotide sequence: TGCAGCGTTGGGCGGGGCCATACGCAGTATTTT. J is TRBJ2-3 and V is TRBV29-1; D perhaps matches TRBD2 (6 bases). The CDR3 contains 11 residues. The germline gives CDR1 SQVTM, CDR2 ANQGSEA. V was shortened by 4 bases and J by 7 bases, with 9 bases between the two germline ends.

This chain links TRBV6-5 with TRBJ2-3; D call uncertain. Trimming removed 2 bases at V and 2 bases at J, with 11 bases between. Germline CDR1 is MNHEY and CDR2 is SVGAGI. The CDR3 is 15 residues long. The CDR3 DNA is TGTGCCAGCAGTTACCGCCTCAGATACACAGATACGCAGTATTTT. This encodes CASSYRLRYTDTQYF.

The V gene is TRBV18, the J gene TRBJ1-2, with 8 bases that match TRBD1. The CDR3 is 16 residues long. Germline lookup yields CDR1 KGHSH and CDR2 LQKENI. Trimming cost V 0 bases and J 4 bases; bases outside gene matches: 7. CDR3 loop: CASSPPRTGRIYGYTF. The CDR3 DNA sequence: TGTGCCAGCTCACCACCTCGGACAGGGAGAATCTATGGCTACACCTTC.

V and J are TRBV4-2 and TRBJ2-3; 9 bases fit TRBD2. The V gene end was trimmed by 1 base and the J gene end by 5 bases; junction bases not matched to a gene: 10. The CDR3 loop spans 17 amino acids. The germline V gene has CDR1 LGHNA and CDR2 YNFKEQ. CDR3 nucleotide sequence: TGTGCCAGCAGCCAAGTCCGATCTAGCGGGGACTTAGATACGCAGTATTTT. Encoded protein: CASSQVRSSGDLDTQYF.

This chain links TRBV10-1 with TRBJ1-3, with a tentative D call TRBD1 (5 bases). Germline V gene lookup returns CDR1 WNHNN and CDR2 SYGVQD (reference sequence). This CDR3 is 15 amino acids long. The V gene lost 3 bases and the J gene lost 4 bases, with 13 bases spanning the gap. The CDR3 bases are TGCGCCAGCAGTGAACAGGTGTTAGCGGGAAACACCATATATTTT. Translating gives CASSEQVLAGNTIYF.

The chain links TRBV4-2 to TRBJ1-3, with a possible D match to TRBD1 (6 bases). V lost 3 bases, J lost 4 bases, and 13 bases lay in between. The CDR3 has 15 residues. The germline CDR1 and CDR2 sequences are LGHNA and YNFKEQ. CDR3 residues: CASSHPPTGGNTIYF. For the CDR3, the DNA is TGTGCCAGCAGCCACCCACCGACAGGAGGAAACACCATATATTTT.

The chain carries TRBV18 and TRBJ2-7; possibly TRBD1 or TRBD2 for D (5 bases each). Per the germline V gene, CDR1 is KGHSH and CDR2 is LQKENI. This CDR3 has 15 amino acids. Deletions cut 3 bases from V and 3 bases from J, with 15 bases between. CDR3 coding DNA: TGTGCCAGCTCACCTTCCGGACAACTAGTCTACGAGCAGTACTTC. Translating it yields CASSPSGQLVYEQYF.

The chain is built from TRBV11-3 and TRBJ1-3; maybe TRBD1 (5 bases). There are 14 residues in the CDR3. Per germline, CDR1 SGHNT and CDR2 YENEEA. Trimming pared 5 bases from V and 3 bases from J, leaving 11 bases between. The CDR3 reads CASSQTGFGNTIYF. The CDR3, as DNA: TGTGCCAGCAGCCAAACAGGTTTTGGAAACACCATATATTTT.

This CDR3 is CASRLANSYEQYF. As DNA, the CDR3 is TGTGCCAGCAGACTAGCGAACTCCTACGAGCAGTACTTC. The V and J genes are TRBV6-5 and TRBJ2-7; 7 bases line up with TRBD2. The CDR3 runs to 13 residues. Germline trimming cut 6 bases from V and 0 bases from J; bases unmatched to any gene: 2. CDR1 is MNHEY, CDR2 SVGAGI, per germline.

In this sample, this clone turned up once. The chain is built from TRBV19 and TRBJ1-1; D gene ambiguous. V lost 5 bases to trimming and J lost 0 bases, with 7 bases between them. Germline V gives CDR1 LNHDA, CDR2 SQIVND (reference sequence). This CDR3 is built from 13 residues. CDR3 in DNA: TGTGCCAGTAGTTCTACAGTGAACACTGAAGCTTTCTTT. It codes for CASSSTVNTEAFF. The full variable domain, in which reference TRBV19 and TRBJ1-1 provide the parts outside the CDR3, is DGGITQSPKYLFRKEGQNVTLSCEQNLNHDAMYWYRQDPGQGLRLIYYSQIVNDFQKGDIAEGYSVSREKKESFPLTVTSAQKNPTAFYLCASSSTVNTEAFFGQGTRLTVV.

The genes are TRBV6-1 and TRBJ2-7, with 9 nucleotides matching TRBD1. The CDR3 has 13 amino acids. Germline CDR1 is MNHNS and CDR2 is SASEGT. The J segment lost 2 bases and the V segment lost 8 bases, leaving 4 bases of the junction unmatched. CDR3 amino acids: CASGDRGTYEQYF. The DNA for the CDR3 is TGTGCCAGCGGCGACAGGGGGACCTACGAGCAGTACTTC.

This rearrangement joins TRBV7-2 to TRBJ1-5; D possibly corresponds to TRBD1 (6 bases). V was shortened by 3 bases and J by 7 bases, with 16 bases between the two germline ends. The CDR3 sequence is 15 residues long. Germline V gives CDR1 SGHTA, CDR2 FQGNSA. The DNA of the CDR3 is TGTGCCAGCAGCTTCCGCGCAGGGGCCGTCCAGCCCCAGCATTTT. This gives the protein CASSFRAGAVQPQHF.

This clone was seen only a few times. The genes are TRBV20-1 and TRBJ1-1; D uncertain. This CDR3 spans 11 amino acids. V lost 5 bases, J lost 1 base, and 5 bases lay in between. CDR1 is DFQATT, CDR2 SNEGSKA, per germline (reference sequence). DNA of the CDR3: TGCAGTGCTGGACGGAACACTGAAGCTTTCTTT. Translating it yields CSAGRNTEAFF.